What follows are 27 T cell receptor beta chains derived from one specimen sequenced in a study of graft-versus-host responses after intestinal transplantation. Sequenced by immunoSEQ multiplex PCR; TCRdb stores in-frame clones only, minus some. This sample yields about 90,000 clones, of which more than 85% are seen a single time; 0.3% to 0.45% belongs to the top ten. Their specific antigens are unknown. The sample consisted of unstimulated CD4+ T cells sorted from spleen or lymph node cells, taken before transplant. The receptors come from a human donor who was the organ donor for an intestinal transplant.

This sequence joins TRBV6-1 and TRBJ1-5; possible D gene TRBD1, 5 bases. Germline V gene data show CDR1 as MNHNS and CDR2 as SASEGT. This CDR3 region has 13 residues. V lost 5 bases, J lost 9 bases, and 14 bases lay in between. The CDR3: CASSHGTAGPQHF. The CDR3 nucleotides read TGTGCCAGCAGTCACGGGACTGCAGGGCCCCAGCATTTT.

The chain joins TRBV5-5 to TRBJ1-5, with a tentative D call TRBD1 (5 bases). V shed 0 bases and J shed 3 bases, with 7 bases lying between them. From germline, CDR1 is SGHKS and CDR2 YYEKEE (reference sequence). The CDR3 consists of 14 residues. This CDR3 is CASSLDRNNQPQHF. The DNA of the CDR3 is TGTGCCAGCAGCTTGGACAGGAACAATCAGCCCCAGCATTTT.

The V call is TRBV5-1, the J call TRBJ1-2; D not resolved. V gave up 0 bases and J gave up 4 bases, with 10 bases separating them. The CDR3 runs 14 residues. Germline V gives CDR1 SGHRS, CDR2 YFSETQ. This chain's CDR3 is CASSLAGPLYGYTF. As DNA, the CDR3 is TGCGCCAGCAGCTTGGCCGGTCCTCTCTATGGCTACACCTTC.

In DNA form, the CDR3 reads TGTGCCAGCAGCTTAAGGTCAGGGACTAGAGAGACCCAGTACTTC. This sequence encodes CASSLRSGTRETQYF. The chain combines TRBV7-3 with TRBJ2-5; 8 bases are shared with TRBD2. Germline V gives CDR1 SGHTA, CDR2 FQGTGA. CDR3 length: 15 amino acids. The J segment lost 4 bases and the V segment lost 1 base, leaving 5 bases of the junction unmatched.

V is TRBV7-9 and J is TRBJ2-1, with TRBD2 identical over 14 bases. The ends lost 4 bases at V and 0 bases at J; junction bases unmatched: 2. The CDR3 consists of 17 residues. The germline V gene encodes CDR1 SEHNR and CDR2 FQNEAQ (reference sequence). The CDR3 DNA follows: TGTGCCAGCAGCTGGGGGACTAGCGGGAGCTCCTACAATGAGCAGTTCTTC. Translation gives CASSWGTSGSSYNEQFF.

V and J are TRBV7-3 and TRBJ2-5; D is possibly TRBD2 (7 bases). V lost 3 bases and J 5 bases, leaving 22 bases between the germline ends. From germline, CDR1 is SGHTA and CDR2 FQGTGA. The CDR3 runs to 17 residues. CDR3 coding DNA: TGTGCCAGCAGCTTGGGCAACGGGGGGCCTTTTCTTGAGACCCAGTACTTC. Amino acid sequence: CASSLGNGGPFLETQYF.

This chain uses TRBV30 with TRBJ2-3, with a weak D call TRBD1 (6 bases). CDR3 length: 13 residues. V shed 2 bases and J shed 4 bases, with 10 bases lying between them. Per germline, CDR1 GTSNPN and CDR2 SVGIG (reference sequence). CDR3 protein: CAWSHTGSDTQYF. The CDR3 DNA is TGTGCCTGGAGTCATACAGGGTCAGATACGCAGTATTTT.

The V call is TRBV7-9, the J call TRBJ2-7; TRBD1 might be the D (6 bases). Germline CDR1 SEHNR, CDR2 FQNEAQ (reference sequence). The CDR3 extends over 16 amino acids. V dropped 5 bases and J dropped 3 bases, with 20 bases sitting between them. CDR3 loop: CASSRKGSGQGYEQYF. The DNA for the CDR3 is TGTGCCAGCAGCAGGAAAGGTTCGGGACAAGGCTACGAGCAGTACTTC.

The chain carries TRBV5-6 and TRBJ2-6; 7 nucleotides agree with TRBD1. Germline lookup yields CDR1 SGHDT and CDR2 YYEEEE. The CDR3 runs 16 residues. V shed 5 bases, J shed 2 bases, and the junction held 7 bases outside the gene matches. The CDR3 here is CASSFYTGAGANVLTF. DNA for the CDR3: TGTGCCAGCAGTTTTTATACAGGGGCTGGGGCCAACGTCCTGACTTTC.

The chain uses TRBV7-3 and TRBJ1-6; 10 positions match TRBD1. The CDR3 has 15 residues. CDR1 is SGHTA, CDR2 FQGTGA, per germline. V lost 4 bases, J lost 8 bases, and 5 bases stayed unmatched. DNA for the CDR3: TGTGCCAGCAGCTCGACAGGGGGCGTGGATTCACCCCTCCACTTT. It codes for CASSSTGGVDSPLHF.

The chain employs TRBV6-6 and TRBJ1-6; D gene uncertain. V was clipped by 8 bases and J by 0 bases, with 11 bases between them. This CDR3 is built from 15 residues. Per the germline V gene, CDR1 is MNHNY and CDR2 is SVGAGI (reference sequence). In DNA, the CDR3 is TGTGCCAGCTTGCCCCCTAGCTCCTATAATTCACCCCTCCACTTT. This gives the protein CASLPPSSYNSPLHF.

The chain has TRBV19 and TRBJ2-3; D unclear. This CDR3 comprises 12 residues. Per the germline V gene, CDR1 is LNHDA and CDR2 is SQIVND (reference sequence). With 3 bases removed from V and 6 bases from J, the gap between germline ends came to 7 bases. CDR3 in DNA: TGTGCCAGTAGTATCCTCAGGGATACGCAGTATTTT. Its translation is CASSILRDTQYF.

V usage is TRBV5-4 and J usage is TRBJ1-3; maybe TRBD1 (5 bases). V shed 2 bases and J shed 3 bases, with 6 bases lying between them. Germline V gene data show CDR1 as SGHNT and CDR2 as YYREEE (reference sequence). The CDR3 spans 13 residues. CDR3 coding DNA: TGTGCCAGCAGCTTTACAGGTGGAAACACCATATATTTT. This gives the protein CASSFTGGNTIYF.

The V gene is TRBV10-3, the J gene TRBJ2-7; TRBD2 matches 7 bases. Germline loops: CDR1 ENHRY, CDR2 SYGVKD. Trimming removed 2 bases from V and 0 bases from J; junction bases left unmatched: 4. The CDR3 sequence is 15 residues long. The CDR3 DNA reads as TGTGCCATCAGTGAGACTAGCGCCAGCTCCTACGAGCAGTACTTC. Amino acids: CAISETSASSYEQYF.

This clone was detected once. The gene calls are TRBV27 and TRBJ2-7; 8 nucleotides agree with TRBD2. This CDR3 spans 15 amino acids. V lost 6 bases, J lost 4 bases, and 11 bases stayed unmatched. Germline CDR1 MNHEY, CDR2 SMNVEV (reference sequence). The chain's CDR3 is CASRPLTSGSYEQYF. Here the CDR3 DNA reads TGTGCCAGCAGACCACTTACTAGCGGTTCTTACGAGCAGTACTTC.

This rearrangement joins TRBV6-5 to TRBJ1-5; 8 bases match TRBD1. The CDR3 is made up of 14 amino acids. Per the germline V gene, CDR1 is MNHEY and CDR2 is SVGAGI. The trim removed 5 bases at V and 4 bases at J, leaving 4 bases unmatched. The CDR3, as DNA: TGTGCCAGCAGTATAGACAGGGGTAATCAGCCCCAGCATTTT. It specifies CASSIDRGNQPQHF.

The rearrangement links TRBV7-8 to TRBJ2-1, with 12 bases matching TRBD2. Unmatched junction bases numbered 8, after V lost 1 base and J lost 7 bases. The V gene's germline CDR1 is SGHVS and CDR2 FQNEAQ. The CDR3 consists of 17 residues. CDR3 in DNA: TGTGCCAGCAGCTTAGGAACCCTAGCGGGGGGGAATAATGAGCAGTTCTTC. It codes for CASSLGTLAGGNNEQFF.

The chain employs TRBV10-2 and TRBJ2-3, with D possibly matching TRBD2 (5 bases). Per germline, CDR1 WSHSY and CDR2 SAAADI. CDR3 length equals 17 residues. Trimming left V 6 bases short and J 0 bases short, with 19 bases between. This CDR3 is CASRKPARRTSTDTQYF. CDR3 nucleotides: TGCGCCAGCAGGAAGCCGGCTAGGAGGACTAGCACAGATACGCAGTATTTT.

The V call is TRBV5-4, the J call TRBJ2-6; 11 nucleotides match TRBD1. V lost 4 bases and J lost 2; bases outside the gene matches: 5. CDR1 and CDR2 from the germline V gene are SGHNT and YYREEE (reference sequence). The CDR3 runs to 17 residues. For the CDR3, the DNA is TGTGCCAGCAGCCTACCGGGACAGGGGGCTGGGGCCAACGTCCTGACTTTC. It specifies CASSLPGQGAGANVLTF. The full variable domain, rest sourced from reference TRBV5-4 and TRBJ2-6, is ETGVTQSPTHLIKTRGQQVTLRCSSQSGHNTVSWYQQALGQGPQFIFQYYREEENGRGNFPPRFSGLQFPNYSSELNVNALELDDSALYLCASSLPGQGAGANVLTFGAGSRLTVL.

This sequence joins TRBV10-1 and TRBJ2-5; D is ambiguous. Germline V gene sequence: CDR1 WNHNN, CDR2 SYGVQD (reference sequence). The germline V and J ends were trimmed by 4 bases and 1 base, with 4 bases remaining between them. CDR3 length: 12 residues. As DNA, the CDR3 is TGCGCCAGCAGTGCTTCCCAAGAGACCCAGTACTTC. It encodes CASSASQETQYF.

The rearrangement uses TRBV27 and TRBJ2-2; D not certain. Trimming shortened V by 3 bases and J by 2 bases, and 10 bases separated the two germline ends. Per the germline V gene, CDR1 is MNHEY and CDR2 is SMNVEV (reference sequence). The CDR3 runs 15 residues. The chain's CDR3 is CASSFRGRNTGELFF. As DNA, the CDR3 is TGTGCCAGCAGTTTTCGCGGCAGAAACACCGGGGAGCTGTTTTTT.

The J gene is TRBJ2-3, the V gene TRBV7-8, with TRBD1 as a possible D gene (6 bases). This CDR3 is built from 15 residues. Trimming stripped 3 bases from V and 0 bases from J, with 10 bases between. Germline V gives CDR1 SGHVS, CDR2 FQNEAQ. The CDR3 DNA follows: TGTGCCAGCAGCTTTTCAGGGGCTAGCACAGATACGCAGTATTTT. This sequence encodes CASSFSGASTDTQYF.

The rearrangement links TRBV7-2 to TRBJ2-1; 12 bases fit TRBD2. V trimming: 5 bases; J trimming: 7 bases; junction bases outside the gene matches: 12. Per germline, CDR1 SGHTA and CDR2 FQGNSA. CDR3 size: 17 residues. CDR3: CASSPVFWTSGANEQFF. The CDR3 DNA reads TGTGCCAGCAGCCCCGTTTTCTGGACTAGCGGGGCGAATGAGCAGTTCTTC. Together with reference TRBV7-2 and TRBJ2-1, the CDR3 gives the full variable domain: GAGVSQSPSNKVTEKGKDVELRCDPISGHTALYWYRQSLGQGLEFLIYFQGNSAPDKSGLPSDRFSAERTGGSVSTLTIQRTQQEDSAVYLCASSPVFWTSGANEQFFGPGTRLTVL.

The V gene is TRBV19, the J gene TRBJ1-1; D uncertain. The CDR3 consists of 15 residues. The V and J ends lost 4 bases and 1 base respectively, with 13 bases between them. CDR1 is LNHDA and CDR2 is SQIVND in the germline V gene (reference sequence). In nucleotides, the CDR3 is TGTGCCAGTAGTACCTCTTTAGTGTCGAACACTGAAGCTTTCTTT. Translated, it gives CASSTSLVSNTEAFF.

The rearrangement uses TRBV5-4 and TRBJ2-5; 7 bases align to TRBD1. Per germline, CDR1 SGHNT and CDR2 YYREEE (reference sequence). CDR3 length: 14 residues. J gave up 2 bases and V 0 bases, and 1 base lay outside the gene matches. The CDR3 DNA reads TGTGCCAGCAGCTTGGTACAGGGGCAAGAGACCCAGTACTTC. Its protein product is CASSLVQGQETQYF.

The chain carries TRBV18 and TRBJ2-5; D possibly corresponds to TRBD2 (5 bases). Looked up from germline, CDR1 is KGHSH and CDR2 is LQKENI. V lost 2 bases and J 4 bases, leaving 8 bases between the germline ends. This CDR3 spans 13 amino acids. The CDR3 coding sequence is TGTGCCAGCTCACCAACGGGGTTAGAGACCCAGTACTTC. It translates to CASSPTGLETQYF.

The chain combines TRBV15 with TRBJ2-1; D is ambiguous. V lost 0 bases to trimming and J lost 8 bases, with 8 bases between them. This CDR3 spans 13 amino acids. Germline-derived CDR1 and CDR2 are LNHNV and YYDKDF (reference sequence). The chain's CDR3 is CATSRDPRYEQFF. CDR3 in DNA: TGTGCCACCAGCAGAGATCCCAGATATGAGCAGTTCTTC.